This T cell receptor (beta chain) was sequenced for a study of blood T cells in healthy people across ages. The V end lost 7 bases, the J end lost 4 bases, and 14 bases lay between the germline ends. This CDR3 spans 14 amino acids. Germline CDR1 reads MNHEY; CDR2 reads SMNVEV (reference sequence). A J-beta primer mix and a sample-barcoded 5' primer were used in a second PCR of roughly 6 to 12 cycles. TCRdb re-derived calls from the 5' RACE reads in MiXCR, one entry per CDR3 protein. Of about 640,000 distinct CDR3 sequences detected, about 53% appear once; the ten largest clones hold roughly 34%. The source material was blood. V and J are TRBV27 and TRBJ2-1, with D unclear. This receptor was taken from a man aged 60-69 years in good health. CDR3 DNA sequence: TGTGCCAGCACCCCAGTAATGCAATACAATGAGCAGTTCTTC. It specifies CASTPVMQYNEQFF.